These 25 T cell receptor beta chains share one sample of origin, sequenced in a study of cytomegalovirus exposure and HLA in healthy donors. The primer mix had 60 Vbeta and 13 Jbeta primers. Assay: immunoSEQ multiplex PCR; the TCRdb copy retains only in-frame clones and omits some. This sample has 150,000 to 250,000 clones, with 79% found just once. Sequenced input: PBMCs. Receptors originate from a woman in her twenties or thirties in good health and CMV-seropositive.

The rearrangement links TRBV11-2 to TRBJ2-7; TRBD2 matches 13 bases. Germline loops: CDR1 SGHAT, CDR2 FQNNGV. V gave up 6 bases and J gave up 3 bases; unmatched junction bases: 11. The CDR3 runs to 17 residues. This chain's CDR3 is CASSTGTSGVDHYEQYF. The CDR3 nucleotides are TGTGCCAGCAGTACCGGGACTAGCGGGGTAGACCACTACGAGCAGTACTTC.

V gene TRBV29-1 combines with J gene TRBJ1-3, with TRBD1 identical over 7 bases. There are 16 residues in the CDR3. Germline V gene sequence: CDR1 SQVTM, CDR2 ANQGSEA. V was clipped by 4 bases and J by 2 bases; unmatched bases: 11. This chain's CDR3 is CSVGLRGQWAGNTIYF. The CDR3, as DNA: TGCAGCGTTGGTCTTCGGGGACAGTGGGCTGGAAACACCATATATTTT. The full variable domain, in which reference TRBV29-1 and TRBJ1-3 provide the parts outside the CDR3, is SAVISQKPSRDICQRGTSLTIQCQVDSQVTMMFWYRQQPGQSLTLIATANQGSEATYESGFVIDKFPISRPNLTFSTLTVSNMSPEDSSIYLCSVGLRGQWAGNTIYFGEGSWLTVV.

This chain uses TRBV2 with TRBJ2-1; 12 positions match TRBD2. The CDR3 totals 14 residues. Germline trimming cut 4 bases from V and 13 bases from J; bases unmatched to any gene: 8. The germline gives CDR1 SNHLY, CDR2 FYNNEI. CDR3 DNA sequence: TGTGCCAGCAGTGGACTAGCGGGGGCCCATCAACAGTTCTTC. It is translated as CASSGLAGAHQQFF.

The CDR3 coding sequence is TGTGCCAGCAGCTTAGACAGGGGACCCTTTTACAATGAGCAGTTCTTC. Translated, it gives CASSLDRGPFYNEQFF. The chain has TRBV7-9 and TRBJ2-1; TRBD1 matches at 7 bases. The V and J ends lost 1 base and 4 bases, in that order; junction bases with no gene match: 7. Per the germline V gene, CDR1 is SEHNR and CDR2 is FQNEAQ (reference sequence). The length of the CDR3 is 16 residues.

The rearrangement joins TRBV4-1 to TRBJ1-2, with D uncertain. Germline assignment: CDR1 MGHRA and CDR2 YSYEKL. The V and J ends lost 1 base and 2 bases respectively, with 11 bases between them. The CDR3 is 15 residues long. Here the CDR3 reads CASSQVPGGNYGYTF. The CDR3 DNA follows: TGCGCCAGCAGCCAAGTCCCGGGAGGCAACTATGGCTACACCTTC.

The J gene is TRBJ2-3, the V gene TRBV10-3; TRBD2 matches 9 bases. Trimming cost V 4 bases and J 6 bases; bases outside gene matches: 14. The V gene's germline CDR1 is ENHRY and CDR2 SYGVKD. The CDR3 is 17 amino acids. CDR3 nucleotide sequence: TGTGCCATCAGTGGTGGTAGCGGGGGCCGGGAAACGGATACGCAGTATTTT. It specifies CAISGGSGGRETDTQYF.

V gene TRBV4-1 combines with J gene TRBJ2-2, with 7 bases fitting TRBD2. Germline assignment: CDR1 MGHRA and CDR2 YSYEKL. This CDR3 has 18 amino acids. J gave up 0 bases and V 2 bases, and 9 bases lay outside the gene matches. CDR3 in amino acids: CASSQPLSGPANTGELFF. In DNA form, the CDR3 reads TGCGCCAGCAGCCAACCCCTTAGCGGGCCTGCGAACACCGGGGAGCTGTTTTTT.

V is TRBV5-1 and J is TRBJ2-3; maybe TRBD1 (7 bases). V was clipped by 5 bases and J by 3 bases, with 19 bases between them. Germline V lookup: CDR1 SGHRS, CDR2 YFSETQ. The CDR3 contains 16 residues. Here the CDR3 reads CASRRGMAGGTDTQYF. Here the CDR3 DNA reads TGCGCCAGCAGAAGAGGGATGGCAGGGGGGACAGATACGCAGTATTTT.

The chain joins TRBV11-2 to TRBJ2-7; 9 positions agree with TRBD1. Germline CDR1 reads SGHAT; CDR2 reads FQNNGV. This CDR3 spans 14 amino acids. With 4 bases clipped from V and 3 bases from J, the junction kept 4 bases outside the gene matches. The CDR3 DNA reads TGTGCCAGCAGCTCCCGGGACAGGGTCTACGAGCAGTACTTC. Its translation: CASSSRDRVYEQYF.

This clone was found once. The J gene is TRBJ2-5, the V gene TRBV5-4, with TRBD1 matching over 8 bases. V shed 2 bases, J shed 5 bases, and the junction held 11 bases outside the gene matches. This CDR3 comprises 16 residues. From germline, CDR1 is SGHNT and CDR2 YYREEE (reference sequence). CDR3 residues: CASSFFWTGRDETQYF. CDR3 nucleotide sequence: TGTGCCAGCAGCTTTTTTTGGACAGGGCGAGACGAGACCCAGTACTTC.

The chain is built from TRBV7-8 and TRBJ2-7; no clear D. The CDR3 covers 12 residues. V was shortened by 1 base and J by 4 bases, with 5 bases between the two germline ends. Germline CDR1 is SGHVS and CDR2 is FQNEAQ. CDR3 sequence reads: CASSLEPYEQYF. CDR3 in DNA: TGTGCCAGCAGCTTAGAGCCATACGAGCAGTACTTC.

V and J are TRBV30 and TRBJ1-2; TRBD1 aligns across 7 bases. CDR1 is GTSNPN and CDR2 is SVGIG in the germline V gene (reference sequence). The ends lost 7 bases at V and 5 bases at J; junction bases unmatched: 25. The CDR3 sequence is 18 residues long. The CDR3 sequence: CAFYRGRGMEILGYGYTF. The CDR3 nucleotides read TGTGCCTTTTACAGGGGCAGGGGGATGGAGATATTAGGGTATGGCTACACCTTC.

This clone showed up just a few times. V and J are TRBV27 and TRBJ1-5; 7 bases match TRBD1. J gave up 3 bases and V 5 bases, and 4 bases lay outside the gene matches. Germline V gives CDR1 MNHEY, CDR2 SMNVEV (reference sequence). The CDR3 loop spans 14 amino acids. In DNA, the CDR3 is TGTGCCAGCAGTCCGGGACAGCTCAATCAGCCCCAGCATTTT. This encodes CASSPGQLNQPQHF.

The V gene is TRBV13, the J gene TRBJ2-1; 11 nucleotides line up with TRBD2. With 5 bases clipped from V and 9 bases from J, the junction kept 12 bases outside the gene matches. Germline values: CDR1 PRHDT, CDR2 FYEKMQ (reference sequence). The CDR3 runs to 16 residues. The CDR3 protein is CASSPGGLAGGPEQFF. As DNA, the CDR3 is TGTGCCAGCAGCCCCGGTGGTTTAGCGGGAGGGCCTGAGCAGTTCTTC.

The V call is TRBV27, the J call TRBJ2-3; TRBD1 matches 8 bases. Germline V gene sequence: CDR1 MNHEY, CDR2 SMNVEV (reference sequence). This CDR3 comprises 14 residues. V lost 6 bases, J lost 3 bases, and 5 bases stayed unmatched. The CDR3 DNA is TGTGCCAGCAGGGACAGGGAACGTACAGATACGCAGTATTTT. Residues: CASRDRERTDTQYF.

The CDR3 DNA follows: TGTGCCAGCAGCTCCCCACAGGGGAACACTGAAGCTTTCTTT. Its translation: CASSSPQGNTEAFF. The gene calls are TRBV5-6 and TRBJ1-1; tentatively, D is TRBD1 (6 bases). The V end lost 3 bases, the J end lost 1 base, and 10 bases lay between the germline ends. The CDR3 loop spans 14 amino acids. CDR1 SGHDT and CDR2 YYEEEE come from the germline V gene.

This clone was seen a few times. This chain links TRBV4-1 with TRBJ2-5; TRBD2 aligns across 10 bases. V shed 1 base and J 4 bases; nucleotides not matched to a gene: 3. This CDR3 is built from 15 residues. CDR1 and CDR2 from the germline V gene are MGHRA and YSYEKL. CDR3 nucleotide sequence: TGCGCCAGCAGCCAAGGGACTAGCGGTACAGAGACCCAGTACTTC. Translated: CASSQGTSGTETQYF.

The chain couples TRBV4-1 to TRBJ2-3; the D gene is possibly TRBD1 (5 bases). V was trimmed by 0 bases and J by 2 bases, leaving 15 bases between them. The V gene's germline CDR1 is MGHRA and CDR2 YSYEKL. CDR3 size: 17 residues. The CDR3 DNA follows: TGCGCCAGCAGCCAAGAGGCAATAGCCAGGGTCACAGATACGCAGTATTTT. Translated: CASSQEAIARVTDTQYF.

The chain carries TRBV9 and TRBJ2-1; 8 bases line up with TRBD2. The CDR3 is 14 residues long. The V segment lost 3 bases and the J segment 5 bases; nucleotides outside the gene matches: 4. Germline V gives CDR1 SGDLS, CDR2 YYNGEE. CDR3 DNA sequence: TGTGCCAGCAGCGATAGCGGGGTCAACAATGAGCAGTTCTTC. Translated: CASSDSGVNNEQFF. Full variable domain (remainder filled in from reference TRBV9 and TRBJ2-1): DSGVTQTPKHLITATGQRVTLRCSPRSGDLSVYWYQQSLDQGLQFLIQYYNGEERAKGNILERFSAQQFPDLHSELNLSSLELGDSALYFCASSDSGVNNEQFFGPGTRLTVL.

This chain joins TRBV5-8 and TRBJ2-7; D gene ambiguous. The germline V and J ends were trimmed by 4 bases and 7 bases, with 6 bases remaining between them. Germline values: CDR1 SGHTS, CDR2 YDEGEE. The CDR3 is made up of 10 amino acids. CDR3 loop: CASSPMEQYF. The CDR3 DNA follows: TGTGCCAGCAGCCCTATGGAGCAGTACTTC.

The gene calls are TRBV10-3 and TRBJ2-3, with 10 bases identical to TRBD1. The CDR3 spans 14 residues. Losses at the gene ends were 4 bases for V and 4 bases for J; bases not matched to a gene: 2. Germline lookup yields CDR1 ENHRY and CDR2 SYGVKD. The CDR3 DNA reads as TGTGCCATCAGTGTAGGACAGGGGGCAGATACGCAGTATTTT. It is translated as CAISVGQGADTQYF.

J is TRBJ2-3 and V is TRBV7-2, with a tentative D call TRBD1 (6 bases). CDR1 and CDR2 (germline): SGHTA, FQGNSA. Trimming stripped 5 bases from V and 2 bases from J, with 23 bases between. This CDR3 is built from 18 residues. CDR3 sequence: CASSTTGRWFRATDTQYF. CDR3 DNA: TGTGCCAGCAGCACCACAGGGAGATGGTTTCGGGCCACAGATACGCAGTATTTT.

This clone was detected only once. V and J are TRBV11-3 and TRBJ2-1; 10 nucleotides agree with TRBD2. Trimming cost V 5 bases and J 6 bases; bases outside gene matches: 4. CDR1 and CDR2 (germline): SGHNT, YENEEA. The CDR3 is made up of 14 amino acids. In DNA form, the CDR3 reads TGTGCCAGCAGCAAGCGGGAGGGCCTCAATGAGCAGTTCTTC. It is translated as CASSKREGLNEQFF. Full variable domain (rest looked up from reference TRBV11-3 and TRBJ2-1): EAGVVQSPRYKIIEKKQPVAFWCNPISGHNTLYWYLQNLGQGPELLIRYENEEAVDDSQLPKDRFSAERLKGVDSTLKIQPAELGDSAVYLCASSKREGLNEQFFGPGTRLTVL.

This chain joins TRBV11-2 and TRBJ2-6; 9 bases map to TRBD1. The length of the CDR3 is 18 residues. The V segment lost 4 bases and the J segment 0 bases; nucleotides outside the gene matches: 7. Per germline, CDR1 SGHAT and CDR2 FQNNGV. CDR3 sequence (DNA): TGTGCCAGCAGCTGGACGGGACAGGGACTCTCTGGGGCCAACGTCCTGACTTTC. This translates into CASSWTGQGLSGANVLTF.

The V call is TRBV27, the J call TRBJ2-7; 8 nucleotides agree with TRBD1. V trimming: 8 bases; J trimming: 4 bases; junction bases outside the gene matches: 10. CDR1 is MNHEY, CDR2 SMNVEV, per germline (reference sequence). The CDR3 extends over 14 amino acids. The CDR3 spells CASGRTGLSYEQYF. CDR3 nucleotides: TGTGCCAGCGGGAGGACAGGGTTAAGTTACGAGCAGTACTTC.